The 6 T cell receptor beta chains in this list originate from one sample, sequenced in a study of siplizumab effects on memory and regulatory T cells (dated by TCRdb to the late 2010s). Libraries were constructed by the immunoSEQ multiplex PCR assay. Here the immuneACCESS table is served through TCRdb, limited to in-frame sequences with V and J called. Missing clones are a known gap in these copies; in checked studies unresolved V genes cover under half, and the rest lacks a known reason. The sample table holds over 85,000 clones, of which roughly 97% were seen once. The top ten constitute around 0.03% of the sample. The specimen was naive CD4+ T cells sorted from blood. Read against the paper, the sample's cell subset or site label means: unstimulated naive T cells. These receptors were obtained from a human donor in good health.

The V and J genes are TRBV7-2 and TRBJ1-6; D remains unclear. There are 20 residues in the CDR3. The germline V gene encodes CDR1 SGHTA and CDR2 FQGNSA. Trimming took 0 bases from V and 7 from J, leaving 25 bases between them. The CDR3 loop reads CASSLAVRRSVLQLNSPLHF. DNA for the CDR3: TGTGCCAGCAGCTTAGCTGTACGTCGGTCAGTCCTTCAGTTAAATTCACCCCTCCACTTT.

Note on this clone: The same CDR3 also results from other DNA sequences found in this sample. The chain employs TRBV18 and TRBJ1-5; tentatively, D is TRBD1 (5 bases). The V end lost 6 bases, the J end lost 4 bases, and 13 bases lay between the germline ends. The CDR3 contains 14 residues. CDR1 is KGHSH and CDR2 is LQKENI in the germline V gene. The CDR3 bases are TGTGCCAGCTCCCCGGGGCAGGGAAATCAGCCCCAGCATTTT. Protein sequence: CASSPGQGNQPQHF.

This clone showed up just once. J is TRBJ2-4 and V is TRBV4-1; D may be TRBD1 (5 bases). This CDR3 has 16 residues. CDR1 and CDR2 from the germline V gene are MGHRA and YSYEKL. V was trimmed by 0 bases and J by 0 bases, leaving 9 bases between them. CDR3 sequence: CASSQEQVLAKNIQYF. CDR3 sequence (DNA): TGCGCCAGCAGCCAAGAACAGGTTTTAGCCAAAAACATTCAGTACTTC.

The V and J genes are TRBV10-3 and TRBJ1-2; a weak D match, TRBD1 (5 bases). V was trimmed by 10 bases and J by 8 bases, leaving 14 bases between them. CDR3 size: 11 residues. Germline V gives CDR1 ENHRY, CDR2 SYGVKD. The CDR3 sequence: CATGGGGGYTF. The CDR3 nucleotides are TGTGCCACCGGGGGGGGAGGAGGCTACACCTTC.

The V gene is TRBV6-5, the J gene TRBJ1-2, with 7 nucleotides matching TRBD1. The CDR3 has 14 residues. CDR1 is MNHEY and CDR2 is SVGAGI in the germline V gene. J was trimmed by 2 bases and V by 7 bases; bases with no gene match: 7. The CDR3 DNA reads TGTGCCAGCACCCGACTACAGGGGAACTATGGCTACACCTTC. This encodes CASTRLQGNYGYTF.

The genes are TRBV4-1 and TRBJ1-3, with D hard to call. V lost 5 bases and J 0 bases, leaving 17 bases between the germline ends. Germline V CDR1 and CDR2: MGHRA, YSYEKL. CDR3 length: 17 residues. The CDR3 DNA is TGCGCCAGCAGCAAGCCACAAGGGCGGGGCTCTGGAAACACCATATATTTT. Its protein product is CASSKPQGRGSGNTIYF.